This T cell receptor (beta chain) was recovered during a study of T-cell memory formation after mild COVID-19. CDR1 and CDR2 (germline): SEHNR, FQNEAQ (reference sequence). The ends were cut back, 8 bases at V and 3 bases at J, with 19 bases in the middle. The CDR3 totals 15 residues. The study, taken as a whole, reports: Clones shrinking between day 15 and 85 showed a balanced CD4/CD8 split, and those that grew later tilted toward CD4+. Pre-infection memory harbored some responding clones, suggesting cross-reactive memory joined.

Libraries for TCRalpha and TCRbeta carried sample barcodes and unique molecular identifiers via 5'RACE. TCRdb re-called the 5' RACE reads through MiXCR, storing one row per CDR3 protein. In the table there are a few hundred thousand distinct CDR3 sequences, under 15% of which are singletons. This clonotype was found a few times. Its cognate antigen is unknown. V and J are TRBV7-9 and TRBJ1-2, with a tentative D call TRBD1 (6 bases). The clonotype comes from a man younger than 35 who had mild COVID-19 (a few samples of this study predate the infection). Cell type and time point are not known. Sequenced input: PBMCs or a T cell subset sorted from them (not recorded which). In DNA form, the CDR3 reads TGTGCCAGCTGGGGGGGCAGGATGGGCGACTATGGCTACACCTTC. Its protein product is CASWGGRMGDYGYTF.